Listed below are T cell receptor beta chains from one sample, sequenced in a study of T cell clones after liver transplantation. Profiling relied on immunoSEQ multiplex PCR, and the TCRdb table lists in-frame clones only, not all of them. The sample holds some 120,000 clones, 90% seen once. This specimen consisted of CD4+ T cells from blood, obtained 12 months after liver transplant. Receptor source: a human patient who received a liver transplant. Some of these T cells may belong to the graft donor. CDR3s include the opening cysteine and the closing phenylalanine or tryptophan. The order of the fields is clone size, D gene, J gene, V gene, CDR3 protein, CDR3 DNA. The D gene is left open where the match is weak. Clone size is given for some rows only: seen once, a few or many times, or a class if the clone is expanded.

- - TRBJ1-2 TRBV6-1 CASRSTDRGYTF TGTGCCAGCCGTTCTACGGACCGAGGCTACACCTTC
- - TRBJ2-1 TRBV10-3 CAISDAVSSGSYNEQFF TGTGCCATCAGTGACGCCGTAAGCAGCGGATCCTACAATGAGCAGTTCTTC
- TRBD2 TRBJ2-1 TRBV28 CASSRAPGGNNEQFF TGTGCCAGCAGTAGGGCACCGGGAGGGAACAATGAGCAGTTCTTC
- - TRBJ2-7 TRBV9 CASSEGGYEQYF TGTGCCAGCAGCGAGGGGGGCTACGAGCAGTACTTC
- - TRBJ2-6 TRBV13 CASSRYFDLLSGANVLTF TGTGCCAGCAGCCGTTATTTCGACCTCCTCTCTGGGGCCAACGTCCTGACTTTC
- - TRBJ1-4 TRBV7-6 CASSRRQSLSEKLFF TGTGCCAGCAGCCGTCGACAGAGCTTGAGTGAAAAACTGTTTTTT
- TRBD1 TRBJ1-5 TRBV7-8 CASSLGDRGVYSNQPQHF TGTGCCAGCAGCTTAGGGGACAGGGGAGTATATAGCAATCAGCCCCAGCATTTT
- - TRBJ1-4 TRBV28 CASSLQGVPNEKLFF TGTGCCAGCAGTTTGCAGGGTGTGCCTAATGAAAAACTGTTTTTT
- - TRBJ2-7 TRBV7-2 CASSLGVAVSYEQYF TGTGCCAGCAGCTTAGGAGTAGCGGTCTCCTACGAGCAGTACTTC
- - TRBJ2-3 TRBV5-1 CASSKPGAGDTQYF TGCGCCAGCAGCAAGCCAGGGGCGGGGGATACGCAGTATTTT
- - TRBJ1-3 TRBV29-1 CSVRVTGNTIYF TGCAGCGTAAGAGTAACTGGAAACACCATATATTTT
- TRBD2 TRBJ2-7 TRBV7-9 CASSPTSGAPYEQYF TGTGCCAGCAGCCCAACTAGCGGAGCGCCTTACGAGCAGTACTTC
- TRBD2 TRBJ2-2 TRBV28 CASSPGLAGGLTGELFF TGTGCCAGCAGTCCGGGACTAGCGGGAGGATTGACCGGGGAGCTGTTTTTT
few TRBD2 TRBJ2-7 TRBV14 CASSLPPQLAGCYEQYF TGTGCCAGCAGCCTTCCCCCTCAACTAGCGGGATGCTACGAGCAGTACTTC
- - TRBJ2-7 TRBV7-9 CASSDGTVDEQYF TGTGCCAGCAGCGACGGGACGGTCGACGAGCAGTACTTC
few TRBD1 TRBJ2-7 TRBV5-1 CASSLGRTGTHEQYF TGCGCCAGCAGCTTGGGTCGGACAGGGACACACGAGCAGTACTTC
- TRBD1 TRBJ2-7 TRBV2 CASSPGGGGDEQYF TGTGCCAGCAGTCCAGGGGGCGGCGGGGACGAGCAGTACTTC
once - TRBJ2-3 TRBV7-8 CASSSRRDYTDTQYF TGTGCCAGCAGCTCCCGGCGGGATTACACAGATACGCAGTATTTT
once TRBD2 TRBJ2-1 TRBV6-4 CASSGTSGSSYNEQFF TGTGCCAGCAGTGGGACTAGCGGGAGCTCCTACAATGAGCAGTTCTTC
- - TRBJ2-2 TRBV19 CASSTPGNTGELFF TGTGCCAGTAGTACCCCAGGGAACACCGGGGAGCTGTTTTTT
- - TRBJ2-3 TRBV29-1 CSDTGSDTQYF TGCAGCGACACAGGGTCAGATACGCAGTATTTT
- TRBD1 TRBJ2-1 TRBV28 CASRARDPRGYEQFF TGTGCCAGCAGGGCCCGGGACCCCAGGGGGTATGAGCAGTTCTTC
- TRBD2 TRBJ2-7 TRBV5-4 CASSPRTSGSYEQYF TGTGCCAGCAGCCCCCGGACTAGCGGCTCCTACGAGCAGTACTTC
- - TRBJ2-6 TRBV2 CASSEGLSGANVLTF TGTGCCAGCAGTGAAGGTTTGAGTGGGGCCAACGTCCTGACTTTC
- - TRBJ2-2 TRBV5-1 CASSTATNQNTGELFF TGCGCCAGCAGCACCGCCACCAACCAGAACACCGGGGAGCTGTTTTTT
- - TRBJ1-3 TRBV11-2 CASSARAGLFGNTIYF TGTGCCAGCAGTGCCCGGGCGGGCCTTTTTGGAAACACCATATATTTT
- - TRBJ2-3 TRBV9 CASSKTRNQKGTDTQYF TGTGCCAGCAGCAAGACGAGGAACCAAAAAGGGACAGATACGCAGTATTTT
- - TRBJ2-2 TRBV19 CASMGGSNTGELFF TGTGCCAGTATGGGGGGATCGAACACCGGGGAGCTGTTTTTT
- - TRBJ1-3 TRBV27 CASSFRGAGSGNTIYF TGTGCCAGCAGCTTCAGGGGCGCCGGCTCTGGAAACACCATATATTTT
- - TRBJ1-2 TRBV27 CASSFVSTGGYTF TGTGCCAGCAGTTTCGTTTCGACTGGGGGCTACACCTTC
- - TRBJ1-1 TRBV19 CASRTEFSLSTEAFF TGTGCCAGTAGGACAGAATTTTCACTAAGCACTGAAGCTTTCTTT
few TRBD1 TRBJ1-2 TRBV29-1 CSVVGGTGSGYTF TGCAGCGTTGTGGGGGGGACAGGGTCCGGCTACACCTTC
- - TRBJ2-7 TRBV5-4 CASSPTGSPYEQYF TGTGCCAGCAGCCCAACAGGGAGTCCGTACGAGCAGTACTTC
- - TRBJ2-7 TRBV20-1 CSAIISYEQYF TGCAGTGCTATTATTTCCTACGAGCAGTACTTC
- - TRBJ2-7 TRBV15 CATSRDQAPQYF TGTGCCACCAGCAGAGATCAGGCTCCGCAGTACTTC
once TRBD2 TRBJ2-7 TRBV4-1 CASSIGLALSYEQYF TGCGCCAGCAGCATAGGACTAGCTTTGTCCTACGAGCAGTACTTC
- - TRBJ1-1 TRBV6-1 CASSAQSYTEAFF TGTGCCAGCAGTGCTCAATCTTACACTGAAGCTTTCTTT
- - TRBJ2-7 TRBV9 CASSPTPLSGTGQYF TGTGCCAGCAGCCCAACCCCGCTCTCCGGTACCGGGCAGTACTTC
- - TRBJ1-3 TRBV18 CASSPVQGSGNTIYF TGTGCCAGCTCACCGGTCCAGGGGAGCGGAAACACCATATATTTT
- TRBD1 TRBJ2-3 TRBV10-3 CAISDGQGVWGTDTQYF TGTGCCATCAGTGACGGGCAGGGGGTGTGGGGCACAGATACGCAGTATTTT
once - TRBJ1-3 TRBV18 CASSPQSGSGNTIYF TGTGCCAGCTCACCACAGTCAGGCTCTGGAAACACCATATATTTT
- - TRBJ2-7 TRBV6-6 CATARAGVYEQYF TGTGCCACGGCCCGGGCAGGTGTCTACGAGCAGTACTTC
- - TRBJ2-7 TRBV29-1 CSVECPHEQYF TGCAGCGTTGAGTGTCCCCACGAGCAGTACTTC
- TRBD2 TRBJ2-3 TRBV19 CASSIGLAGGPSTDTQYF TGTGCCAGTAGTATCGGACTAGCGGGAGGGCCGAGCACAGATACGCAGTATTTT
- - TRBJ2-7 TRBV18 CASSELYEQYF TGTGCCAGCTCTGAACTGTACGAGCAGTACTTC
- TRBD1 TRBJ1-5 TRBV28 CASSLGQGDQPQHF TGTGCCAGCAGTCTGGGACAGGGAGATCAGCCCCAGCATTTT
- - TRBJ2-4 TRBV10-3 CAIRAGQGMDIQYF TGTGCCATCAGAGCGGGACAAGGCATGGACATTCAGTACTTC
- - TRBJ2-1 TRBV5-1 CASSLLESNEQFF TGCGCCAGCAGCTTGCTAGAAAGCAATGAGCAGTTCTTC
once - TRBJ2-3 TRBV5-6 CASSFIPESTDTQYF TGTGCCAGCAGCTTCATCCCAGAAAGCACAGATACGCAGTATTTT
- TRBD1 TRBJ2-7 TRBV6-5 CASSYIGTGVYEQYF TGTGCCAGCAGTTACATAGGGACAGGGGTCTACGAGCAGTACTTC
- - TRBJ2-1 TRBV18 CASSPNSDNEQFF TGTGCCAGCTCACCAAACAGCGACAATGAGCAGTTCTTC
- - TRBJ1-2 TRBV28 CATAGPTYNYGYTF TGTGCCACCGCCGGCCCGACGTATAACTATGGCTACACCTTC
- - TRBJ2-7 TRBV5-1 CASSPPSYEQYF TGCGCCAGCAGCCCACCATCCTACGAGCAGTACTTC
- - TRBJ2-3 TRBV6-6 CALPPGCTDTQYF TGTGCCCTCCCCCCAGGGTGCACAGATACGCAGTATTTT
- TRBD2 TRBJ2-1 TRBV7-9 CASSLSGSLSYNEQFF TGTGCCAGCAGCTTGAGCGGGAGTCTGTCCTACAATGAGCAGTTCTTC
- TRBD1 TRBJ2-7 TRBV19 CASGDSTNEEQYF TGTGCCAGTGGGGACAGCACTAACGAGGAGCAGTACTTC
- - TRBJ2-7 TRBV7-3 CASRSTFGNEQYF TGTGCCAGCAGGTCAACCTTCGGGAACGAGCAGTACTTC